Following are 13 T cell receptor beta chains from one sample sequenced in a study of OX40 agonist ivuxolimab in advanced cancers. Profiled with immunoSEQ multiplex PCR; TCRdb holds only in-frame clones, not every one. The top ten clones hold approximately 11% of a sample with about 62,000 clones, approximately 79% of them seen once. The specimen was CD4+ or CD8+ T cells sorted from blood, collected in a trial of the OX40 agonist ivuxolimab. Receptors originate from an adult with an advanced solid tumor such as melanoma, head and neck, liver or kidney cancer.

The chain couples TRBV2 to TRBJ1-6; no firm D call. CDR3 length: 16 amino acids. CDR1 is SNHLY, CDR2 FYNNEI, per germline. V dropped 4 bases and J dropped 8 bases, with 18 bases sitting between them. The CDR3 sequence: CASSVQGVANHSPLHF. The CDR3, as DNA: TGTGCCAGCAGTGTGCAAGGAGTCGCCAACCATTCACCCCTCCACTTT. The entire variable domain, with the rest obtained from reference TRBV2 and TRBJ1-6, is as follows: EPEVTQTPSHQVTQMGQEVILRCVPISNHLYFYWYRQILGQKVEFLVSFYNNEISEKSEIFDDQFSVERPDGSNFTLKIRSTKLEDSAMYFCASSVQGVANHSPLHFGNGTRLTVT.

The chain carries TRBV9 and TRBJ1-2; perhaps TRBD1 as D (5 bases). Germline V gives CDR1 SGDLS, CDR2 YYNGEE. V dropped 10 bases and J dropped 3 bases, with 10 bases sitting between them. The CDR3 is 11 residues long. The DNA for the CDR3 is TGTGCCCAGGGATTAGACTATGGCTACACCTTC. Translating gives CAQGLDYGYTF. Combining the CDR3 with reference TRBV9 and TRBJ1-2 gives the whole variable domain DSGVTQTPKHLITATGQRVTLRCSPRSGDLSVYWYQQSLDQGLQFLIQYYNGEERAKGNILERFSAQQFPDLHSELNLSSLELGDSALYFCAQGLDYGYTFGSGTRLTVV.

This clone was picked up a small number of times. A read error may account for a junction end that differs from germline. V and J are TRBV2 and TRBJ1-5; weak D call: TRBD1 (5 bases). CDR3 length: 15 amino acids. Per the germline V gene, CDR1 is SNHLY and CDR2 is FYNNEI. CDR3 region: CASTEPGDGRQPQHF. The DNA for the CDR3 is TGTGCCAGCACTGAACCCGGGGACGGTCGGCAGCCCCAGCATTTT.

The chain has TRBV5-1 and TRBJ2-1; TRBD2 matches 15 bases. J lost 4 bases, V lost 5 bases, and 13 bases had no gene match. CDR1 is SGHRS and CDR2 is YFSETQ in the germline V gene. The CDR3 loop spans 19 amino acids. The CDR3 nucleotides read TGCGCCAGCAGTTTGAGTCCGGGACTAGCGGGGGGAAAATACAATGAGCAGTTCTTC. It codes for CASSLSPGLAGGKYNEQFF.

The J gene is TRBJ1-3, the V gene TRBV19; 9 nucleotides match TRBD1. Germline CDR1 and CDR2: LNHDA and SQIVND (reference sequence). This CDR3 is 14 amino acids long. Unmatched junction bases numbered 6, after V lost 4 bases and J lost 8 bases. DNA for the CDR3: TGTGCCAGTAGTACCGGACAGGGGTGGTACACCATATATTTT. This encodes CASSTGQGWYTIYF.

This chain links TRBV5-6 with TRBJ2-2; 7 nucleotides match TRBD1. V shed 5 bases and J 0 bases; nucleotides not matched to a gene: 4. Germline V gives CDR1 SGHDT, CDR2 YYEEEE. CDR3 length: 15 residues. In nucleotides, the CDR3 is TGTGCCAGCAGTCAAGGGGGCGCGAACACCGGGGAGCTGTTTTTT. Protein product: CASSQGGANTGELFF.

The CDR3 nucleotides are TGTGCCAGCAGCCGGGCCGGACTAGGGATCTACGAGCAGTACTTC. It yields the protein CASSRAGLGIYEQYF. V gene TRBV7-8 combines with J gene TRBJ2-7; 7 bases are a match to TRBD2. The CDR3 extends over 15 amino acids. J lost 3 bases, V lost 5 bases, and 10 bases had no gene match. Germline CDR1 and CDR2: SGHVS and FQNEAQ.

V usage is TRBV7-9 and J usage is TRBJ2-1; TRBD2 matches 9 bases. Germline V CDR1 and CDR2: SEHNR, FQNEAQ (reference sequence). CDR3 length equals 16 residues. Trimming removed 5 bases from V and 3 bases from J; junction bases left unmatched: 8. The CDR3 here is CASSPIIAGVYNEQFF. The CDR3 DNA is TGTGCCAGCAGCCCGATCATAGCGGGAGTCTACAATGAGCAGTTCTTC. Based on the CDR3 plus reference TRBV7-9 and TRBJ2-1, the full variable domain is DTGVSQNPRHKITKRGQNVTFRCDPISEHNRLYWYRQTLGQGPEFLTYFQNEAQLEKSRLLSDRFSAERPKGSFSTLEIQRTEQGDSAMYLCASSPIIAGVYNEQFFGPGTRLTVL.

Points on this clone: Sequence at one end of the junction differs from germline and may be a read error. The rearrangement joins TRBV7-9 to TRBJ2-7; the D is unclear. This CDR3 has 16 residues. Germline V gives CDR1 SEHNR, CDR2 FQNEAQ (reference sequence). The CDR3: CASSQDSTDAPYEQYF. CDR3 nucleotide sequence: TGCGCCAGCAGCCAAGACTCGACTGACGCACCCTACGAGCAGTACTTC. Based on the CDR3 plus reference TRBV7-9 and TRBJ2-7, the full variable domain is DTGVSQNPRHKITKRGQNVTFRCDPISEHNRLYWYRQTLGQGPEFLTYFQNEAQLEKSRLLSDRFSAERPKGSFSTLEIQRTEQGDSAMYLCASSQDSTDAPYEQYFGPGTRLTVT.

The CDR3 loop is CASSPYGGLAGNEQFF. CDR3 coding DNA: TGTGCCAGCAGCCCTTACGGGGGACTAGCAGGCAATGAGCAGTTCTTC. This sequence joins TRBV13 and TRBJ2-1; TRBD2 matches at 9 bases. The CDR3 totals 16 residues. CDR1 is PRHDT, CDR2 FYEKMQ, per germline (reference sequence). J was trimmed by 6 bases and V by 5 bases; bases with no gene match: 11. The whole variable domain, filled in from reference TRBV13 and TRBJ2-1, reads AAGVIQSPRHLIKEKRETATLKCYPIPRHDTVYWYQQGPGQDPQFLISFYEKMQSDKGSIPDRFSAQQFSDYHSELNMSSLELGDSALYFCASSPYGGLAGNEQFFGPGTRLTVL.

The chain links TRBV27 to TRBJ2-1; 12 positions agree with TRBD2. Germline-derived CDR1 and CDR2 are MNHEY and SMNVEV (reference sequence). The CDR3 extends over 15 amino acids. V lost 5 bases, J lost 7 bases, and 6 bases stayed unmatched. This CDR3 reads CASSIGLAGRNEQFF. In DNA, the CDR3 is TGTGCCAGCAGTATCGGACTAGCGGGAAGGAATGAGCAGTTCTTC.

The chain is built from TRBV19 and TRBJ2-7; 8 bases fit TRBD2. V lost 5 bases and J lost 3; bases outside the gene matches: 3. Germline assignment: CDR1 LNHDA and CDR2 SQIVND (reference sequence). This CDR3 is 13 amino acids long. CDR3: CASSVAGIYEQYF. For the CDR3, the DNA is TGTGCCAGTAGTGTAGCGGGAATCTACGAGCAGTACTTC. The whole variable domain, filled in from reference TRBV19 and TRBJ2-7, reads DGGITQSPKYLFRKEGQNVTLSCEQNLNHDAMYWYRQDPGQGLRLIYYSQIVNDFQKGDIAEGYSVSREKKESFPLTVTSAQKNPTAFYLCASSVAGIYEQYFGPGTRLTVT.

The genes are TRBV9 and TRBJ1-2, with D perhaps TRBD1 (5 bases). The length of the CDR3 is 15 residues. Trimming shortened V by 0 bases and J by 2 bases, and 11 bases separated the two germline ends. Germline-derived CDR1 and CDR2 are SGDLS and YYNGEE. Here the CDR3 reads CASSVGTGGNYGYTF. The DNA of the CDR3 is TGTGCCAGCAGCGTAGGGACGGGGGGGAACTATGGCTACACCTTC.